These T cell receptor beta chains were read from a single sample in a study of T cell repertoires in cytomegalovirus infection. In TCRdb, the reads were re-called with MiXCR into one record per CDR3 protein. The sample holds about 890,000 distinct CDR3 sequences, roughly 31% seen once. For these receptors, no antigen is known. The material sequenced was cultured CD8+ T cells from PBMCs, taken from culture after CMV antigen stimulation. The receptors originated from a human donor in good health (CMV status not recorded). Some clones in this sample may be carry-over from other donors' samples. The CDR3 runs from the conserved cysteine through the conserved F or W. Each record gives: J gene, clone size, V gene, D gene, CDR3 protein, CDR3 DNA. D genes are given only for firm matches. Size is omitted from some rows. Given values are once, few, many or a class for expanded clones.

J: TRBJ2-3
size: -
V: TRBV6-2/TRBV6-3
D: TRBD1
CDR3: CASSPGTAYSTDTQYF
DNA: TGTGCCAGCAGCCCCGGGACAGCCTATAGCACAGATACGCAGTATTTT

J: TRBJ1-5
size: many
V: TRBV6-5
D: -
CDR3: CASSYGEGNQPQHF
DNA: TGTGCCAGCAGTTACGGGGAGGGCAATCAGCCCCAGCATTTT

J: TRBJ2-3
size: few
V: TRBV6-2/TRBV6-3
D: -
CDR3: CASSYKAALVPQYF
DNA: TGTGCCAGCAGTTACAAGGCAGCTCTAGTTCCGCAGTATTTT

J: TRBJ2-5
size: -
V: TRBV12-3/TRBV12-4
D: TRBD1
CDR3: CASRDGTGQETQYF
DNA: TGTGCCAGCAGAGACGGGACAGGACAAGAGACCCAGTACTTC

J: TRBJ2-2
size: few
V: TRBV11-3
D: -
CDR3: CASSPRAGSNTGELFF
DNA: TGTGCCAGCAGCCCAAGGGCGGGTTCGAACACCGGGGAGCTGTTTTTT

J: TRBJ1-2
size: -
V: TRBV4-3
D: TRBD1
CDR3: CASSHLLAGGFYGYTF
DNA: TGCGCCAGCAGCCATCTCCTGGCAGGGGGCTTTTATGGCTACACCTTC

J: TRBJ2-3
size: -
V: TRBV6-2/TRBV6-3
D: TRBD1
CDR3: CASSYLGDRGPWDTQYF
DNA: TGTGCCAGCAGTTACCTGGGGGACAGGGGGCCGTGGGATACGCAGTATTTT

J: TRBJ1-2
size: -
V: TRBV29-1
D: -
CDR3: CSVPTGFTYGYTF
DNA: TGCAGCGTTCCTACAGGCTTCACCTATGGCTACACCTTC

J: TRBJ2-2
size: -
V: TRBV5-5
D: -
CDR3: CASSLAVLGGTGELFF
DNA: TGTGCCAGCAGCTTGGCCGTCCTAGGGGGCACCGGGGAGCTGTTTTTT

J: TRBJ1-2
size: few
V: TRBV27
D: -
CDR3: CASRGGGYGYTF
DNA: TGTGCCAGCAGGGGAGGAGGCTATGGCTACACCTTC

J: TRBJ2-3
size: few
V: TRBV27
D: -
CDR3: CASSFRYTGADTQYF
DNA: TGTGCCAGCAGTTTTAGATATACGGGGGCAGATACGCAGTATTTT

J: TRBJ2-6
size: -
V: TRBV9
D: -
CDR3: CASSVVLGANVLTF
DNA: TGTGCCAGCAGCGTAGTTCTGGGGGCCAACGTCCTGACTTTC

J: TRBJ1-1
size: -
V: TRBV19
D: -
CDR3: CASSIDGPSYTEAFF
DNA: TGTGCCAGTAGTATAGATGGCCCAAGTTACACTGAAGCTTTCTTT

J: TRBJ1-2
size: few
V: TRBV4-1
D: -
CDR3: CASSQDGRGHTF
DNA: TGCGCCAGCAGCCAAGATGGACGAGGTCACACCTTC

J: TRBJ2-2
size: -
V: TRBV10-3
D: -
CDR3: CAISEEEAGTGELFF
DNA: TGTGCCATCAGTGAGGAAGAAGCTGGCACCGGGGAGCTGTTTTTT

J: TRBJ2-3
size: -
V: TRBV5-4
D: -
CDR3: CASSLRLGVLDTQYF
DNA: TGTGCCAGCAGCCTCCGATTAGGGGTTCTAGATACGCAGTATTTT

J: TRBJ2-3
size: few
V: TRBV27
D: TRBD2
CDR3: CASSLERGLDTQYF
DNA: TGTGCCAGCAGTTTAGAGCGGGGCCTAGATACGCAGTATTTT

J: TRBJ1-5
size: -
V: TRBV6-2/TRBV6-3
D: -
CDR3: CASSSETDNPNQPQHF
DNA: TGTGCCAGCAGTTCTGAGACCGATAACCCCAATCAGCCCCAGCATTTT

J: TRBJ1-3
size: -
V: TRBV7-6
D: TRBD1
CDR3: CASSQDRAGGNTIYF
DNA: TGTGCCAGCAGCCAGGACAGGGCTGGTGGAAACACCATATATTTT

J: TRBJ2-7
size: few
V: TRBV4-2
D: TRBD1
CDR3: CASSQIQGPSYEQYF
DNA: TGTGCCAGCAGCCAAATACAGGGGCCATCCTACGAGCAGTACTTC

J: TRBJ2-2
size: few
V: TRBV6-5
D: -
CDR3: CASSSDQGLADTGELFF
DNA: TGTGCCAGCAGTTCCGATCAAGGCCTAGCAGACACCGGGGAGCTGTTTTTT

J: TRBJ1-2
size: few
V: TRBV27
D: TRBD1
CDR3: CASTPQGKPNYGYTF
DNA: TGTGCCAGCACCCCACAGGGGAAGCCCAACTATGGCTACACCTTC

J: TRBJ2-1
size: once
V: TRBV12-3/TRBV12-4
D: -
CDR3: CASSRPLEGSDEQFF
DNA: TGTGCCAGCAGTCGACCCCTCGAGGGTTCGGATGAGCAGTTCTTC

J: TRBJ1-4
size: -
V: TRBV29-1
D: TRBD1
CDR3: CSVETGDGEKLFF
DNA: TGCAGCGTCGAAACAGGGGATGGAGAAAAACTGTTTTTT

J: TRBJ2-3
size: -
V: TRBV19
D: -
CDR3: CASSKAPEDTQYF
DNA: TGTGCCAGTAGTAAGGCACCAGAGGATACGCAGTATTTT

J: TRBJ2-1
size: many
V: TRBV7-9
D: -
CDR3: CASSPFPGAYNEQFF
DNA: TGTGCCAGCAGCCCTTTTCCGGGGGCATACAATGAGCAGTTCTTC

J: TRBJ1-3
size: -
V: TRBV27
D: -
CDR3: CASSQAHPFSGNTIYF
DNA: TGTGCCAGCAGTCAAGCCCACCCCTTCTCTGGAAACACCATATATTTT

J: TRBJ1-1
size: -
V: TRBV7-9
D: -
CDR3: CASTSLHTEAFF
DNA: TGTGCCAGCACCTCGTTACACACTGAAGCTTTCTTT

J: TRBJ1-2
size: -
V: TRBV6-1
D: -
CDR3: CASSEGARTLYGYTF
DNA: TGTGCCAGCAGTGAAGGGGCCCGGACGTTATATGGCTACACCTTC

J: TRBJ1-4
size: -
V: TRBV2
D: -
CDR3: CASSARRLNEKLFF
DNA: TGTGCCAGCTCCGCAAGGCGACTTAATGAAAAACTGTTTTTT

J: TRBJ2-7
size: -
V: TRBV4-1
D: TRBD2
CDR3: CASSMGGGSSYEQYF
DNA: TGCGCCAGCAGCATGGGGGGGGGGAGCTCCTACGAGCAGTACTTC

J: TRBJ2-1
size: many
V: TRBV7-2
D: TRBD1
CDR3: CASHRLGQGDNEQFF
DNA: TGTGCCAGCCACCGACTGGGACAGGGTGACAATGAGCAGTTCTTC

J: TRBJ2-3
size: -
V: TRBV29-1
D: TRBD1
CDR3: CSVGQGASSTQYF
DNA: TGCAGCGTGGGACAGGGGGCAAGCAGTACGCAGTATTTT

J: TRBJ1-5
size: few
V: TRBV7-9
D: -
CDR3: CASSLAGTSNQPQHF
DNA: TGTGCCAGCAGCTTAGCTGGGACAAGCAATCAGCCCCAGCATTTT

J: TRBJ2-1
size: many
V: TRBV7-8
D: TRBD2
CDR3: CASSVPTPPEPGLAYNEQFF
DNA: TGTGCCAGCAGCGTACCAACCCCCCCCGAGCCGGGACTAGCCTACAATGAGCAGTTCTTC

J: TRBJ1-1
size: -
V: TRBV6-5
D: -
CDR3: CASSYSPELNTEAFF
DNA: TGTGCCAGCAGTTACTCCCCGGAACTGAACACTGAAGCTTTCTTT

J: TRBJ2-6
size: -
V: TRBV25-1
D: TRBD1
CDR3: CASRGQGKLGANVLTF
DNA: TGTGCCAGTCGAGGACAGGGGAAGCTCGGGGCCAACGTCCTGACTTTC

J: TRBJ2-1
size: -
V: TRBV7-9
D: -
CDR3: CASSFTGGHSNEQFF
DNA: TGTGCCAGCAGCTTCACGGGGGGCCATTCCAATGAGCAGTTCTTC

J: TRBJ2-1
size: -
V: TRBV29-1
D: -
CDR3: CSVGGQLLYNEQFF
DNA: TGCAGCGTAGGAGGTCAGCTATTATACAATGAGCAGTTCTTC

J: TRBJ2-1
size: few
V: TRBV4-1
D: -
CDR3: CASSHPGGINEQFF
DNA: TGCGCCAGCAGCCACCCTGGGGGGATCAATGAGCAGTTCTTC

J: TRBJ2-7
size: -
V: TRBV4-1
D: -
CDR3: CASSQRTDDEQYF
DNA: TGCGCCAGCAGCCAGAGGACAGATGACGAGCAGTACTTC

J: TRBJ2-1
size: -
V: TRBV28
D: -
CDR3: CASSLVLGQTNNEQFF
DNA: TGTGCCAGCAGCTTAGTTTTGGGGCAGACCAACAATGAGCAGTTCTTC

J: TRBJ1-5
size: many
V: TRBV12-3/TRBV12-4
D: TRBD1
CDR3: CASSPTGGVGQPQHF
DNA: TGTGCCAGCAGCCCGACAGGGGGCGTCGGTCAGCCCCAGCATTTT

J: TRBJ2-2
size: -
V: TRBV12-3/TRBV12-4
D: -
CDR3: CASSPDVGTGELFF
DNA: TGTGCCAGCAGCCCTGACGTAGGGACCGGGGAGCTGTTTTTT

J: TRBJ1-2
size: -
V: TRBV6-6
D: -
CDR3: CASSHVGDARYGYTF
DNA: TGTGCCAGCAGCCACGTAGGGGACGCGCGCTATGGCTACACCTTC

J: TRBJ1-1
size: few
V: TRBV5-6
D: -
CDR3: CASSLNPAGEAFF
DNA: TGTGCCAGCAGCTTGAACCCGGCGGGGGAAGCTTTCTTT

J: TRBJ2-1
size: few
V: TRBV12-3/TRBV12-4
D: TRBD1
CDR3: CASSPRDRHEQFF
DNA: TGTGCCAGCAGCCCCCGGGACAGACATGAGCAGTTCTTC

J: TRBJ2-3
size: -
V: TRBV12-3/TRBV12-4
D: TRBD1
CDR3: CASSFETGVRDADTQYF
DNA: TGTGCCAGCAGTTTCGAGACAGGGGTTCGGGATGCAGATACGCAGTATTTT

J: TRBJ1-1
size: -
V: TRBV7-4
D: -
CDR3: CASSLESWGGTEAFF
DNA: TGTGCCAGCAGCTTAGAGTCCTGGGGAGGCACTGAAGCTTTCTTT